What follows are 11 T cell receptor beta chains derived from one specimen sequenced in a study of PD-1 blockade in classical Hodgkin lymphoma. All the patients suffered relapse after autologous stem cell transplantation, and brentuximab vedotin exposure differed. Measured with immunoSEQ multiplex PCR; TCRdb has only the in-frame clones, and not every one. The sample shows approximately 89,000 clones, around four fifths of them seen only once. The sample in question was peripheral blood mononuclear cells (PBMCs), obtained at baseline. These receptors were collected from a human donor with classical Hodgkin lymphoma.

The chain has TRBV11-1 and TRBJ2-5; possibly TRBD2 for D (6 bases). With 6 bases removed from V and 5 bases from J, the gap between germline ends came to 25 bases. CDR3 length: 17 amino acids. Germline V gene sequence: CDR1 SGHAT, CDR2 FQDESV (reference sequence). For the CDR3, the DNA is TGTGCCAGCAGATTGGGGGGACTCCTGATTCGCGGGGAGACCCAGTACTTC. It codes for CASRLGGLLIRGETQYF.

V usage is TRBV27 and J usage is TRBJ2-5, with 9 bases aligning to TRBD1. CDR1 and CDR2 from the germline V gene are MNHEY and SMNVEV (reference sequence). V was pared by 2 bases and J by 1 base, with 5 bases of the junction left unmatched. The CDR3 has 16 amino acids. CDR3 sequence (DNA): TGTGCCAGCAGTTTAGGGACAGGGTGGTCCCAAGAGACCCAGTACTTC. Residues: CASSLGTGWSQETQYF.

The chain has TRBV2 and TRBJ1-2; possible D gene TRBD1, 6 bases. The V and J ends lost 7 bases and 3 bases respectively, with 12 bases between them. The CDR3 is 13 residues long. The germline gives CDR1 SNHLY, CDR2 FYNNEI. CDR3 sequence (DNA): TGTGCCAGCACCGAGCCAGGGGACTATGGCTACACCTTC. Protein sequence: CASTEPGDYGYTF.

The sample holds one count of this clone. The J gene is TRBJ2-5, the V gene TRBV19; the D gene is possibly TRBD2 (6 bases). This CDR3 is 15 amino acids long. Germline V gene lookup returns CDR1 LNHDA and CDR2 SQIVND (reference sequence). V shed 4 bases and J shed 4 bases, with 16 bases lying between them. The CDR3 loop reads CASSRAGRFLETQYF. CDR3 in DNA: TGTGCCAGTAGTAGAGCTGGGAGGTTTTTAGAGACCCAGTACTTC.

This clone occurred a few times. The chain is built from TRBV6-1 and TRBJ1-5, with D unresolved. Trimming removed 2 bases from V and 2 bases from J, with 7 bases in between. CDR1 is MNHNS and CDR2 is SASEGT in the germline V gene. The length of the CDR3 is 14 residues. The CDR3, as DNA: TGTGCCAGCAGTGAACAGAGAGGCAATCAGCCCCAGCATTTT. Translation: CASSEQRGNQPQHF.

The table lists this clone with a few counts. The CDR3 nucleotides are TGTGCCAGCAGTTCAGGTGGGAGCAATCAGCCCCAGCATTTT. Protein product: CASSSGGSNQPQHF. The chain has TRBV6-5 and TRBJ1-5; no clear D gene. Per the germline V gene, CDR1 is MNHEY and CDR2 is SVGAGI. Between the trimmed V and J ends, which lost 4 bases and 1 base, there was a span of 8 bases. The CDR3 has 14 residues.

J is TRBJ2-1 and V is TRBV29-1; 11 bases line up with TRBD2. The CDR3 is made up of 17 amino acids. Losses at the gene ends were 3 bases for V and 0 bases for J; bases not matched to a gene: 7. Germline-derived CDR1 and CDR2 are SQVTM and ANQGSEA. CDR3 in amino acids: CSVEGETSGASYNEQFF. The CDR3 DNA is TGCAGCGTTGAGGGGGAGACTAGCGGGGCCTCCTACAATGAGCAGTTCTTC.

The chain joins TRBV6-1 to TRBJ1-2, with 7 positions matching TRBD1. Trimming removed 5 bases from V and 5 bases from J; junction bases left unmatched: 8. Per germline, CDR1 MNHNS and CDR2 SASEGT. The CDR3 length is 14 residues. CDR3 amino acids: CASSSATGPYGYTF. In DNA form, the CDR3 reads TGTGCCAGCAGTTCAGCGACAGGGCCGTATGGCTACACCTTC.

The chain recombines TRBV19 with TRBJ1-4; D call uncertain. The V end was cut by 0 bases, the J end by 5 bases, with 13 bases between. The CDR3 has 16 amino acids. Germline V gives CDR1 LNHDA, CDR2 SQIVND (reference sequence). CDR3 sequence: CASSIDLGQFNEKLFF. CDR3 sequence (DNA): TGTGCCAGTAGTATAGATCTGGGTCAGTTCAATGAAAAACTGTTTTTT.

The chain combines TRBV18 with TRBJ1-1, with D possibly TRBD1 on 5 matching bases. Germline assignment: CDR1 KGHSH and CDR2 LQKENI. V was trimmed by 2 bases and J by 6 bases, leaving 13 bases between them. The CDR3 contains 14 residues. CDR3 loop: CASSPSRGGSEAFF. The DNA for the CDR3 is TGTGCCAGCTCACCAAGTCGGGGGGGGTCTGAAGCTTTCTTT.

The CDR3 sequence: CASSQDGSGVAEAFF. DNA for the CDR3: TGTGCCAGCAGCCAAGATGGATCAGGGGTCGCCGAAGCTTTCTTT. The V call is TRBV4-2, the J call TRBJ1-1, with D possibly matching TRBD1 (6 bases). The V gene lost 0 bases and the J gene lost 8 bases, with 16 bases spanning the gap. CDR1 and CDR2 (germline): LGHNA, YNFKEQ. The CDR3 consists of 15 residues.